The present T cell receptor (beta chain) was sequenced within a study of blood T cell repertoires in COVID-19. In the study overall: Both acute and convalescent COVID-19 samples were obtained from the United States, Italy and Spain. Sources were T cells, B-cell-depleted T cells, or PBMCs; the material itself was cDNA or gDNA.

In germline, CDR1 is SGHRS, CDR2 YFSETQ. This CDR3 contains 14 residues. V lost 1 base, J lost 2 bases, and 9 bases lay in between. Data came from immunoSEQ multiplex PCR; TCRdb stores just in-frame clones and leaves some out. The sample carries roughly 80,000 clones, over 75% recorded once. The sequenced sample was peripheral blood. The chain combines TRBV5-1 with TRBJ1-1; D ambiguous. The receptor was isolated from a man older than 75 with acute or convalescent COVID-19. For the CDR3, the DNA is TGCGCCAGCAGCTTGTTCGGGTTCAACACTGAAGCTTTCTTT. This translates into CASSLFGFNTEAFF.